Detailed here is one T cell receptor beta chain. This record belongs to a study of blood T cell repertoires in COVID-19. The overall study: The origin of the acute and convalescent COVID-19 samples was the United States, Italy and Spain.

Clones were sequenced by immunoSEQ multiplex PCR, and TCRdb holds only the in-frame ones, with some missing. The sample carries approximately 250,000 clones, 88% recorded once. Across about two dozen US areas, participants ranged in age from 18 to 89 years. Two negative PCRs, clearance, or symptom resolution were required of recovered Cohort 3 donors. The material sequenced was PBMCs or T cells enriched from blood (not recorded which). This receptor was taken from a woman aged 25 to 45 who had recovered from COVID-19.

The DNA for the CDR3 is TGTGCCAGCAGTTTGCAGGGGAGCACTGAAGCTTTCTTT. This translates into CASSLQGSTEAFF. The chain combines TRBV27 with TRBJ1-1, with D possibly being TRBD1 (6 bases). The CDR3 runs to 13 residues. Germline V CDR1 and CDR2: MNHEY, SMNVEV (reference sequence). V was trimmed by 3 bases and J by 4 bases, leaving 9 bases between them.